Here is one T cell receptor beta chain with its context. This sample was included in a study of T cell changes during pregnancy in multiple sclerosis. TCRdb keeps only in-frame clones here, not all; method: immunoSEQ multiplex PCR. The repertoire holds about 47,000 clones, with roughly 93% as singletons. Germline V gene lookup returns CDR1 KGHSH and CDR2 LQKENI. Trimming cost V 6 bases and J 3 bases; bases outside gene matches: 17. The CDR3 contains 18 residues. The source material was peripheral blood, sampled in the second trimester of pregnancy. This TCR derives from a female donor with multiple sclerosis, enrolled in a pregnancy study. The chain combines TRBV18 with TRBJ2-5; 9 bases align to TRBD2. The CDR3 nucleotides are TGTGCCAGCTCCCTCCTCCCAGAGGCCCTAGCGGGGAAAGAGACCCAGTACTTC. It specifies CASSLLPEALAGKETQYF.